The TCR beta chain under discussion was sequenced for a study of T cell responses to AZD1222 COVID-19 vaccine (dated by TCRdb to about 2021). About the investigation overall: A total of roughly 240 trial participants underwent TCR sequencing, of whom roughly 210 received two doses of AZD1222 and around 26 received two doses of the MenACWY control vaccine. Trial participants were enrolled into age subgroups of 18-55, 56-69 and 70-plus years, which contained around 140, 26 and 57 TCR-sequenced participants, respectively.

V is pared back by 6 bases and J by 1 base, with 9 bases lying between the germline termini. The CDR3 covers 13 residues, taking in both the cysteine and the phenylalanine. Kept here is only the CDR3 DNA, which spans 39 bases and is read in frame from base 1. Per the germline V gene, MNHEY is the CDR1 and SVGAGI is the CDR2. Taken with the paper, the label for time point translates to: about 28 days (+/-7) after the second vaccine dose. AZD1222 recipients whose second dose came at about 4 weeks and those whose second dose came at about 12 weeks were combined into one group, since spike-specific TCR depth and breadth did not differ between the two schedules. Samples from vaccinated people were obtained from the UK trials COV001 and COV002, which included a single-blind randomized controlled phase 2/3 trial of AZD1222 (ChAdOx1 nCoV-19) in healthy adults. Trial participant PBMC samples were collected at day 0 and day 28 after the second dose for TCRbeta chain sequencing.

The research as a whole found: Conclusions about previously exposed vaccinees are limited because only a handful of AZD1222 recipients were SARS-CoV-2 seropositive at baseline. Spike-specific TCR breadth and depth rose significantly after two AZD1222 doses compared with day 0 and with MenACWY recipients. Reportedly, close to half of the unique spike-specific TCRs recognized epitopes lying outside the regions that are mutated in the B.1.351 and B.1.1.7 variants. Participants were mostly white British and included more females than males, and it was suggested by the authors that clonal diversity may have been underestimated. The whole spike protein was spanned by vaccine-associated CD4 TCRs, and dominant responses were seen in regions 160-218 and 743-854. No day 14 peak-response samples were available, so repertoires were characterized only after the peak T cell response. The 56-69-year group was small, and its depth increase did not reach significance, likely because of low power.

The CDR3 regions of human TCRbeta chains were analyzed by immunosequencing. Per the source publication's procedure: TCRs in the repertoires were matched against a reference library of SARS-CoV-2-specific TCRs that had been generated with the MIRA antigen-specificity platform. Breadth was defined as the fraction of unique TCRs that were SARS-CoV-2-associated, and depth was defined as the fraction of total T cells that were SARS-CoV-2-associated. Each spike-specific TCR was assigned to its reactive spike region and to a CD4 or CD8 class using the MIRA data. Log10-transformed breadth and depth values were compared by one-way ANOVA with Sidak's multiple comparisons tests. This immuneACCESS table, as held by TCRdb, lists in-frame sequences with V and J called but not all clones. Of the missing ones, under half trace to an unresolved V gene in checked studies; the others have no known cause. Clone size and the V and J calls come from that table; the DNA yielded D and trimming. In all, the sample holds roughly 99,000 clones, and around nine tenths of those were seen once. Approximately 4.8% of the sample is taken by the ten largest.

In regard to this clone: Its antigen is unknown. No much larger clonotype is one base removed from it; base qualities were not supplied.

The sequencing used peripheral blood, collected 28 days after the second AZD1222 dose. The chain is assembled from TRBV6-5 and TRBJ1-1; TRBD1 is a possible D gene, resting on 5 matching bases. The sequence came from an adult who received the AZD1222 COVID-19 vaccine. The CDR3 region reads CASRGRPNTEAFF. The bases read TGTGCCAGCAGGGGACGGCCGAACACTGAAGCTTTCTTT.